This entry is about one T cell receptor beta chain. What antigen it recognizes has not been identified. Base quality data are lacking; no much larger clone is found one base away. Looking up the germline V gene yields CDR1 SGHAT and CDR2 FQNNGV. The CDR3, cysteine through phenylalanine, is 14 amino acids long. Kept here is only the CDR3 DNA, which spans 42 bases and is read in frame from base 1. Compared with germline, V lacks 5 bases and J lacks 6 bases; bases without a gene match: 4. This sample was taken from a study of blood T cell repertoires in COVID-19 (dated by TCRdb to the early 2020s). Background for the entire study: Collaborator samples came from the United States, Italy and Spain and covered acute and convalescent phases of COVID-19. The prospective study material was composed of cDNA or gDNA derived from T cells, B-cell-depleted T cells, or PBMCs. The dataset comprised deeply sampled blood TCRbeta repertoires from subjects exposed to, actively infected with, or recovered from COVID-19. The repertoires were released in a freely available public database intended as a resource for research on the immune response to SARS-CoV-2. The samples were drawn from the first 160 participants of the ongoing ImmuneRACE study and from 950 to 1,500 subjects provided by 6 global collaborators. A de-identified subject ID, COVID-19 status, age in years and sex were almost always included in the sample metadata. Where HLA class I and class II types were available, the types were taken from metadata supplied by the sample provider, not from assay-based typing. The paper's findings and limits, for the study overall: The quantity of clinical and demographic metadata differed by source and by participant and was supplied without curation.

Whole blood was collected in K2EDTA tubes by collaborating institutions according to the institutions' own protocols. For TCRbeta analysis, collaborator samples were shipped as frozen whole blood, as isolated PBMCs, or as DNA extracted from either sample type. TCRbeta CDR3 regions were amplified from genomic DNA by means of the immunoSEQ Assay, a bias-controlled multiplex PCR. Per the source publication's procedure: The number of nucleated cells in each sample was estimated from the amplification of reference gene primers within the assay. Sequence reads were collapsed and filtered to measure the absolute abundance of every unique TCRbeta CDR3 rearrangement. For each sample, productive Simpson clonality was calculated by taking the square root of Simpson's diversity index across productive rearrangements. In its TCRdb copy, this immuneACCESS table keeps in-frame sequences only and misses some clones. Where compared with another copy, unresolved V genes explain less than half of these, and the others have no known cause. That table supplies the V and J calls and clone size; D and trimming were determined from the DNA. The sample data list 250,000 or so clones, and about 84% of these were observed just once. 9% to 15% of the sample belongs to the ten largest clones.

The sequence derives from a man aged 80 or over with acute or convalescent COVID-19. Sequencing was performed on peripheral blood. The V gene is TRBV11-2 and the J gene is TRBJ1-6; TRBD1 agrees with 7 junctional bases. The bases read TGTGCCAGCAGCCACGACAGGGTTAATTCACCCCTCCACTTT. Protein translation: CASSHDRVNSPLHF.